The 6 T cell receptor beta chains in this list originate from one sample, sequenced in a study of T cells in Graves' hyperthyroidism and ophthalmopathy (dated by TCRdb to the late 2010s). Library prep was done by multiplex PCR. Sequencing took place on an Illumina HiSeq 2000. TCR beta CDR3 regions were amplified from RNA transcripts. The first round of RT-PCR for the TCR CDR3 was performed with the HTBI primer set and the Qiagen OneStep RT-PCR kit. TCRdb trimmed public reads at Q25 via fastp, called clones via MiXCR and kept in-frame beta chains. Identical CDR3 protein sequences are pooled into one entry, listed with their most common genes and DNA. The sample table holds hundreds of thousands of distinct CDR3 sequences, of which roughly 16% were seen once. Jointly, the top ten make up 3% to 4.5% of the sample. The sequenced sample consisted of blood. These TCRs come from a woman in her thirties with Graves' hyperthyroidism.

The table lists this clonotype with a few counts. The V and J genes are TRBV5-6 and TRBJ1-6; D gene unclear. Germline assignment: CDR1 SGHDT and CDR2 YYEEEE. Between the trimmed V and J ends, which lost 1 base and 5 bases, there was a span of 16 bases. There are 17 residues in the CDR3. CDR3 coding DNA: TGTGCCAGCAGCTTGTATGGGCCACCGGTCGATAATTCACCCCTCCACTTT. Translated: CASSLYGPPVDNSPLHF.

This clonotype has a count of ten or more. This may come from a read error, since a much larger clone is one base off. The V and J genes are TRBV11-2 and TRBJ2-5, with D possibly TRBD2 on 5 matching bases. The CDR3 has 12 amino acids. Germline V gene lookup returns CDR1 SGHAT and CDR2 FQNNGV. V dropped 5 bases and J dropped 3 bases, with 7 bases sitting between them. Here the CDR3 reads CASSQLEETQYF. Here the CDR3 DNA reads TGTGCCAGCAGCCAACTAGAAGAGACCCAGTACTTC.

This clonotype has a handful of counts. The CDR3 DNA sequence: TGCAGTGCTAGAGATATGGGTACCAATGAGCAGTTCTTC. As protein: CSARDMGTNEQFF. This chain links TRBV20-1 with TRBJ2-1; D is ambiguous. Between the trimmed V and J ends, which lost 0 bases and 6 bases, there was a span of 9 bases. Germline CDR1 DFQATT, CDR2 SNEGSKA (reference sequence). The length of the CDR3 is 13 residues.

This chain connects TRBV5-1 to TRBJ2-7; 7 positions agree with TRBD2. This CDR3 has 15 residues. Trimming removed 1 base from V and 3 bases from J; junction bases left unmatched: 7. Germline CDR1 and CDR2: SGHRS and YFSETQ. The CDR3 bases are TGCGCCAGCAGCTTGAGTTCGGCTAGCGGCTACGAGCAGTACTTC. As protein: CASSLSSASGYEQYF.

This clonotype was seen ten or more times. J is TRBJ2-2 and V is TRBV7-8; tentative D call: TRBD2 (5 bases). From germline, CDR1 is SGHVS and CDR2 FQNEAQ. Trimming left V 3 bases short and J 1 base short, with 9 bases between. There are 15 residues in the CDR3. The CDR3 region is CASSFFGKNTGELFF. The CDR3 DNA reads TGTGCCAGCAGCTTCTTCGGGAAGAACACCGGGGAGCTGTTTTTT.

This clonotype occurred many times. CDR3 nucleotide sequence: TGTGCCAGCAGCGCGGGACAGAACACAGATACGCAGTATTTT. Protein sequence: CASSAGQNTDTQYF. The chain uses TRBV2 and TRBJ2-3; D is possibly TRBD1 (7 bases). The CDR3 is 14 amino acids. Per the germline V gene, CDR1 is SNHLY and CDR2 is FYNNEI. The V and J ends lost 6 bases and 2 bases respectively, with 12 bases between them. The full variable domain, rest sourced from reference TRBV2 and TRBJ2-3, is EPEVTQTPSHQVTQMGQEVILRCVPISNHLYFYWYRQILGQKVEFLVSFYNNEISEKSEIFDDQFSVERPDGSNFTLKIRSTKLEDSAMYFCASSAGQNTDTQYFGPGTRLTVL.